This is a list of T cell receptor beta chains from one sample in a study of metastatic and nonmetastatic thyroid tumors. Through MiXCR, TCRdb re-clonotyped the PCR reads. The sample has fewer than 100,000 clones, 15% seen once; the top ten hold 3.6%. Sequences were obtained from blood. The receptors here all came from a female donor with papillary thyroid cancer or a benign thyroid nodule (not recorded which). Some clones in this sample may be carry-over from other donors' samples. The conserved cysteine and the conserved F or W are not part of the CDR3 here.

TRBJ1-6	TRBV4-1	ASSQEVDTGPDNSPLH
TRBJ2-1	TRBV5-1	ASSFSGGSYNEKF
TRBJ2-2	TRBV20-1	SARGSGQGYTGELF
TRBJ2-7	TRBV6-2/TRBV6-3	AGSYWTSGIPPRWYEQY
TRBJ2-5	TRBV6-1	ASRPPRQIREETQY
TRBJ1-1	TRBV27	ASVLGTNTEAF
TRBJ2-3	TRBV6-1	ASSYKNTQY
TRBJ2-3	TRBV6-1	ASSTRDSRSDTQY
TRBJ2-4	TRBV5-4	ASSFTGNKNIQY
TRBJ1-2	TRBV4-1	ASSPRSVGHSRDGYT
TRBJ2-3	TRBV5-1	ASSLDGFTDTQY
TRBJ2-2	TRBV2	ASSGEGSHTGELF
TRBJ2-3	TRBV4-1	ASSRVGRGGETY
TRBJ2-3	TRBV30	AWRTRAPKTGTQY
TRBJ2-5	TRBV11-2	ASSFSGLGQETQY
TRBJ1-1	TRBV11-2	ASRKEADYTEAF
TRBJ1-2	TRBV11-2	ASSFLTRQGARGYT
TRBJ2-6	TRBV4-1	ASSQASSGANVLT
TRBJ1-5	TRBV6-1	ASSEAGQPQH
TRBJ2-3	TRBV27	ASSWDRGRDTQY
TRBJ1-2	TRBV6-1	ASSDGGQHYGYT
TRBJ2-1	TRBV5-4	ASSSTAGGSYNEQF
TRBJ2-7	TRBV5-1	ASSPWDRGEAYDEQY
TRBJ2-2	TRBV24-1	ATSETNTGELF
TRBJ1-1	TRBV5-5	ASSWTGMGTEAF
TRBJ2-2	TRBV7-8	ASSPSGGWLDGELF
TRBJ2-1	TRBV14	ASSPYGLSSYNEQF
TRBJ2-6	TRBV4-2	ASSQGLAGANVLA
TRBJ2-2	TRBV7-3	ASSFEGTGELF
TRBJ2-5	TRBV5-1	ASSTQAAETQY
TRBJ2-7	TRBV27	ASSLFSRGYEQY
TRBJ2-5	TRBV19	ASSTRTETQY
TRBJ2-1	TRBV9	ASSVGAGGYNEQF
TRBJ2-1	TRBV24-1	ATSDGGLNEQF
TRBJ1-5	TRBV28	ASSFVGGRGSLNQPQH
TRBJ2-6	TRBV6-6	ASSRFQGQGAPGANVLT
TRBJ1-2	TRBV12-3/TRBV12-4	ASSRQGFGYT
TRBJ2-7	TRBV18	ASSSEIGGYEQY
TRBJ2-3	TRBV10-3	AIKPSTDTQY
TRBJ2-5	TRBV27	ASILTGETHY
TRBJ2-7	TRBV27	ASRAQDNYEQY
TRBJ2-5	TRBV11-2	ASSSRLDVTGPGKTQY
TRBJ2-7	TRBV6-2/TRBV6-3	ASSYARGEQY
TRBJ1-1	TRBV20-1	SARVFIREAF
TRBJ2-5	TRBV7-6	ASSLVDTGTSGGHQETQY
TRBJ2-7	TRBV7-7	ASSATSGGAGEQY
TRBJ1-1	TRBV27	ASSPGTRGTEAF
TRBJ2-6	TRBV6-1	ASSEAVGDGANVLT
TRBJ2-5	TRBV7-8	ASSLAGWTGEVEETQY
TRBJ2-1	TRBV6-6	ASRVGTSGGIYNEQF
TRBJ1-1	TRBV2	ASRAFNTEAF
TRBJ1-1	TRBV19	ASRNLCEAF
TRBJ1-4	TRBV20-1	SARGQNEKLF
TRBJ2-3	TRBV27	ASTRTATDTQY